This TCR beta chain was profiled in a study of T cell changes during pregnancy in multiple sclerosis. Germline V gene data show CDR1 as SEHNR and CDR2 as FQNEAQ (reference sequence). The CDR3 sequence is 16 residues long. J gave up 5 bases and V 5 bases, and 11 bases lay outside the gene matches. Assay: immunoSEQ multiplex PCR; the TCRdb copy retains only in-frame clones and omits some. The data show tens of thousands of clones, with about 91% seen just once and roughly 2.3% held by the top ten. The receptor's source is a female donor with multiple sclerosis, enrolled in a pregnancy study. Sequenced here: peripheral blood, sampled in the third trimester of pregnancy. The rearrangement joins TRBV7-9 to TRBJ1-1, with TRBD1 matching 10 bases. The CDR3 reads CASSTTRTGGLTEAFF. Here the CDR3 DNA reads TGTGCCAGCAGCACAACCCGGACAGGGGGTCTTACTGAAGCTTTCTTT.